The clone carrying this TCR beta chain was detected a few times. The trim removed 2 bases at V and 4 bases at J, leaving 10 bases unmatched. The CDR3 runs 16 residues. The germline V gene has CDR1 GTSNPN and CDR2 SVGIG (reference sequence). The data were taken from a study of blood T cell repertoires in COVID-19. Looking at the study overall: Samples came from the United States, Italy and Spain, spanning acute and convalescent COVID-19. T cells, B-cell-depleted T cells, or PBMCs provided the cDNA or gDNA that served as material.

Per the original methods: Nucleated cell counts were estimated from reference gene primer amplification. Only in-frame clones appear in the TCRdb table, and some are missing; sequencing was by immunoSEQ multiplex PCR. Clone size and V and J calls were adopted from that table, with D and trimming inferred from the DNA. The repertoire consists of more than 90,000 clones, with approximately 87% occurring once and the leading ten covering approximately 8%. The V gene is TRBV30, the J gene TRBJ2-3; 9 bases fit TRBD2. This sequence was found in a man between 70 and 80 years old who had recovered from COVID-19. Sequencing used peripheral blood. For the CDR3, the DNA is TGTGCCTGGAGTAGGTTCGGGCGGGGGGGCCCAGATACGCAGTATTTT. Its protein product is CAWSRFGRGGPDTQYF.